This T cell receptor (beta chain) was found in a study of shared clonotypes between healthy human individuals. General observations from the study: Clonotype sharing across donors was expected to vary with sequencing depth. It was the few donors that limited the genetic and exposure-history diversity represented.

Trimming at V came to 3 bases and at J to 4 bases, leaving 11 bases not matched to a gene. Germline CDR1 and CDR2: GTSNPN and SVGIG (reference sequence). The CDR3 runs to 16 residues. In the naive CD8 group, cells lacked CD45RO and were positively selected for CCR7, so terminally differentiated effector memory CD45RA+ cells were left out. Sequencing was performed with immunoSEQ multiplex PCR; in TCRdb, only in-frame clones are kept and a portion is missing. This repertoire shows approximately 740,000 clones, about 91% found once; its top ten account for approximately 25%. Comments on this clone: Its matching antigen is unknown.

This clonotype originated in a man aged 25 to 45 in good health. The V and J genes are TRBV30 and TRBJ1-2, with 10 bases lining up with TRBD1. Sequenced sample: naive CD8+ T cells sorted from blood. The CDR3 DNA follows: TGTGCCTGGAGGGGGAGAGACAGGGGGCTGTCCTATGGCTACACCTTC. Translation: CAWRGRDRGLSYGYTF.